Listed below are T cell receptor beta chains from one sample, sequenced in a study of control samples from healthy donors and cancer patients. Some clones are missing from TCRdb's copy, which holds only in-frame ones; the method was immunoSEQ multiplex PCR. Counted here are 45,000 to 60,000 clones, about nine tenths occurring once; the ten biggest clones make up roughly an eighth. Sample: PBMCs. These receptors were collected from a man aged 55 to 69 with head and neck cancer. The CDR3 runs from the conserved cysteine through the conserved F or W. A D gene is named only where the DNA matches it firmly. Only some rows state a clone size, as once, few, many or a class for expanded clones.

CDR3aa | CDR3nt | j_gene | v_gene | d_gene | abundance
CASSLGGIGGLNNEQFF | TGTGCCAGCAGCTTGGGGGGGATAGGGGGCCTTAACAATGAGCAGTTCTTC | TRBJ2-1 | TRBV5-6 | TRBD1 | .
CASSPTGETEAFF | TGCGCCAGCAGCCCGACAGGGGAGACTGAAGCTTTCTTT | TRBJ1-1 | TRBV5-1 | TRBD1 | .
CASSSQTSGRRGQYF | TGTGCCAGCAGCTCACAGACTAGCGGGAGAAGAGGGCAGTACTTC | TRBJ2-7 | TRBV7-8 | TRBD2 | few
CASSRTSGSYNEQFF | TGTGCCAGCAGTAGGACTAGCGGGAGTTACAATGAGCAGTTCTTC | TRBJ2-1 | TRBV2 | TRBD2 | .
CSVGGVRGRRASGRTDTQYF | TGCAGCGTCGGAGGGGTGAGGGGGCGTCGAGCTAGCGGGAGAACAGATACGCAGTATTTT | TRBJ2-3 | TRBV29-1 | TRBD2 | .
CASSLGAGTAKQETQYF | TGTGCCAGCAGCTTAGGGGCGGGGACAGCGAAGCAAGAGACCCAGTACTTC | TRBJ2-5 | TRBV11-3 | . | .
CSVLLGGSTGELFF | TGCAGCGTTCTTCTTGGAGGATCCACCGGGGAGCTGTTTTTT | TRBJ2-2 | TRBV29-1 | . | .
CASSPGQGANEQFF | TGTGCCAGCAGCCCGGGACAGGGGGCCAATGAGCAGTTCTTC | TRBJ2-1 | TRBV13 | TRBD1 | .
CASSPSSSGSGGPVNYGYTF | TGTGCCAGCTCACCAAGCTCCTCAGGGTCAGGAGGGCCCGTAAACTATGGCTACACCTTC | TRBJ1-2 | TRBV18 | . | .
CASSLEQGSYEQYF | TGCGCCAGCAGCTTGGAACAGGGTAGCTACGAGCAGTACTTC | TRBJ2-7 | TRBV5-1 | . | .
CASRNRGRFTLHF | TGCGCCAGCAGGAACAGGGGGCGTTTCACCCTCCACTTT | TRBJ1-6 | TRBV10-1 | TRBD1 | .
CASSHGYSNQPQHF | TGTGCCAGCAGCCACGGATATAGCAATCAGCCCCAGCATTTT | TRBJ1-5 | TRBV11-2 | . | .
CASSLLRGGGELFF | TGTGCCAGCAGCTTACTCAGGGGCGGCGGGGAGCTGTTTTTT | TRBJ2-2 | TRBV7-9 | . | .
CASSFNRDTDTQYF | TGTGCCAGCAGCTTCAACAGGGACACAGATACGCAGTATTTT | TRBJ2-3 | TRBV7-3 | . | once
CASSQGDHSGNTIYF | TGTGCCAGCAGCCAGGGGGATCACTCTGGAAACACCATATATTTT | TRBJ1-3 | TRBV13 | TRBD1 | .
CASSQDVSGGAVTDTQYF | TGTGCCAGCAGCCAAGATGTTAGCGGGGGGGCGGTCACAGATACGCAGTATTTT | TRBJ2-3 | TRBV4-2 | TRBD2 | .
CASSQTQETQYF | TGTGCCAGCAGCCAAACACAAGAGACCCAGTACTTC | TRBJ2-5 | TRBV14 | . | once
CARSVRAQETQYF | TGTGCCCGGAGCGTAAGGGCCCAAGAGACCCAGTACTTC | TRBJ2-5 | TRBV30 | . | .
CAISREGPNEQFF | TGTGCCATCAGCCGAGAGGGGCCCAATGAGCAGTTCTTC | TRBJ2-1 | TRBV10-3 | . | .
CASSVGIPRYEQYF | TGTGCCAGCAGTGTCGGGATCCCCCGCTACGAGCAGTACTTC | TRBJ2-7 | TRBV6-4 | . | .
CSASNFREGSYNEQFF | TGCAGTGCTAGTAACTTTAGGGAGGGCTCCTACAATGAGCAGTTCTTC | TRBJ2-1 | TRBV20-1 | TRBD2 | .
CASSINARSGNTIYF | TGTGCCAGTAGTATAAACGCACGCTCTGGAAACACCATATATTTT | TRBJ1-3 | TRBV19 | . | few
CASSQPGTKGYGYTF | TGTGCCAGCAGCCAGCCGGGGACGAAGGGCTATGGCTACACCTTC | TRBJ1-2 | TRBV14 | . | few
CASSLPGQSYEQYF | TGTGCCAGCAGCTTACCCGGACAGTCCTACGAGCAGTACTTC | TRBJ2-7 | TRBV7-9 | . | .
CASSGGSYTGELFF | TGTGCCAGCTCAGGGGGCTCGTACACCGGGGAGCTGTTTTTT | TRBJ2-2 | TRBV7-2 | TRBD1 | .
CASSYSDDSNQPQHF | TGTGCCAGCAGTTACTCGGATGATAGCAATCAGCCCCAGCATTTT | TRBJ1-5 | TRBV6-2/TRBV6-3 | . | few
CASRDSGTRAEQFF | TGTGCCAGCAGAGACTCCGGGACCAGAGCAGAGCAGTTCTTC | TRBJ2-1 | TRBV6-5 | . | .
CASSGLAGADTQYF | TGTGCCAGCTCCGGACTAGCGGGAGCAGATACGCAGTATTTT | TRBJ2-3 | TRBV7-2 | TRBD2 | .
CASSYSRGSEQYF | TGTGCCAGCAGTTACTCGAGGGGGTCCGAGCAGTACTTC | TRBJ2-7 | TRBV6-5 | . | .
CASSFKLAGADTQYF | TGCGCCAGCAGCTTTAAACTAGCGGGAGCAGATACGCAGTATTTT | TRBJ2-3 | TRBV5-1 | TRBD2 | .
CSASSPQEYYNAGYTF | TGCAGTGCTAGTAGTCCGCAGGAGTATTATAATGCTGGCTACACCTTC | TRBJ1-2 | TRBV20-1 | . | .
CASSQATGGTGGEKLFF | TGCGCCAGCAGCCAAGCAACAGGGGGCACAGGAGGTGAAAAACTGTTTTTT | TRBJ1-4 | TRBV4-1 | TRBD1 | .
CASSYDRSENIQYF | TGTGCCAGCAGTTACGACAGGAGTGAAAACATTCAGTACTTC | TRBJ2-4 | TRBV6-5 | . | .
CASSQGLGTREPQHF | TGCGCCAGCAGCCAAGGATTGGGAACTCGTGAGCCCCAGCATTTT | TRBJ1-5 | TRBV4-1 | . | .
CASKGQVTDTQYF | TGTGCCAGCAAAGGACAGGTCACAGATACGCAGTATTTT | TRBJ2-3 | TRBV2 | TRBD1 | .